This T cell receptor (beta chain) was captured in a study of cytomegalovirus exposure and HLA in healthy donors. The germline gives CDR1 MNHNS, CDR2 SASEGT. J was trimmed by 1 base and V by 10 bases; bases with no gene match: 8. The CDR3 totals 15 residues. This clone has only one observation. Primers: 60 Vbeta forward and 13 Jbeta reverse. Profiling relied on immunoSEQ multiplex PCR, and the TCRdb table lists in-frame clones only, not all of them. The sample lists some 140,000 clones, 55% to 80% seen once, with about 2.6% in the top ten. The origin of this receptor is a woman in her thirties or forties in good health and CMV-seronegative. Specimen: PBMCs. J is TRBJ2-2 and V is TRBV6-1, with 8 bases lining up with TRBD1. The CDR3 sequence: CATIRGTGNTGELFF. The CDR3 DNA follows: TGTGCCACCATCAGGGGGACAGGGAACACCGGGGAGCTGTTTTTT.